This T cell receptor beta chain was found in a study of T cells expressing NK-cell markers. Study in general: Underlying the TCR beta repertoires were sorted CD3+CD56+NKG2C+, CD3+CD56+NKG2C- and CD3+CD56-NKG2C+ T cells.

CDR3 length: 16 amino acids. Germline V CDR1 and CDR2: LNHNV, YYDKDF (reference sequence). As regards this clonotype: Its antigen is as yet unknown.

For each CDR3 protein, TCRdb gives one entry from its re-call of the 5' RACE reads, without DNA. The sample has a few hundred thousand distinct CDR3 sequences, and its top ten clones hold under 1.5%. Findings of the study overall: The HCMV specificity of the expanded NKG2C+ T cell clones stayed unresolved.

The source material was blood T cells: a sorted CD56 or NKG2C T cell subset, CD4+ or CD8+ T cells, or bulk PBMC T cells (not recorded which). The receptor was isolated from a woman in her forties or fifties in good health. The chain carries TRBV15 and TRBJ1-2. The CDR3 reads CATSRDRKQSNYGYTF.